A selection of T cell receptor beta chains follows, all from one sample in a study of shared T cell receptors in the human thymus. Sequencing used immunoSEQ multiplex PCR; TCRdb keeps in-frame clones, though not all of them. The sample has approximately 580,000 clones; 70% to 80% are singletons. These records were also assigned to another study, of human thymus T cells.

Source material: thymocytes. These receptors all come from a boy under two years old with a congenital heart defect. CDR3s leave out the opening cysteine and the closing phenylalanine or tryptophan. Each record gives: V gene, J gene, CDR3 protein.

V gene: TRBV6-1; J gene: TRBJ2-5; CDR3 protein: ASSLATGDQETQY
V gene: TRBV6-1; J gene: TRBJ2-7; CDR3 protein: ASSEWTSAEQY
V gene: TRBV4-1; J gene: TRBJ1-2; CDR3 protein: ASSQMTDYGYT
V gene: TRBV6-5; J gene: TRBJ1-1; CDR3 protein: ASSDTGNTEAF
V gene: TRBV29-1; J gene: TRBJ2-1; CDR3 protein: SVVTSGKPAGEQF
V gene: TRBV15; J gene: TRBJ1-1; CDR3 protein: ATSRVIGAGPRGTEAF
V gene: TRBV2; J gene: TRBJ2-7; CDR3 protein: ASSEYPGQGAPEQY
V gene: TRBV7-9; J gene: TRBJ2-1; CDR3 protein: ASSLVTSSGAESDNEQF
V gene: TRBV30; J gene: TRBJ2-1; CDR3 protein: AWSACPGRGQGSSYNEQF
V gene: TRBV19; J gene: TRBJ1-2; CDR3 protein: ASRRGHFHGYT
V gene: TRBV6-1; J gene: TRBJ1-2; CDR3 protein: ASSELPRLGYGYT
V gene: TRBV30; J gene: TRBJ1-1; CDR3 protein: AWSRPLAGVWGGTEAF
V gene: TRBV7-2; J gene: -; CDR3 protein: ASSSRGSGSTHEQY
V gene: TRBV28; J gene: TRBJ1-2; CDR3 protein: ASSLQGNYGYT
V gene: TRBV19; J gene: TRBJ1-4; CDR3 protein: ASSIDRTGEKLF
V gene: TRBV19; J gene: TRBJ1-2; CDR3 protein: ASSIGDRAGGYT
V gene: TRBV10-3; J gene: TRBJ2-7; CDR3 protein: AISEGTPSYEQY
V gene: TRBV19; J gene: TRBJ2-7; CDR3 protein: ASQRQGTWGEQY
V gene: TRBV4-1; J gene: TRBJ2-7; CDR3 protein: ASSQDVRAAYEQY
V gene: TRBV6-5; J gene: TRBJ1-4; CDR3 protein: ASSPRGGRNEKLF
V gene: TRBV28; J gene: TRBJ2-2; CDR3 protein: ASSLRGSRSGELF
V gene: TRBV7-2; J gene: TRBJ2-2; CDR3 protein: ASSPEDRRERRTGELF
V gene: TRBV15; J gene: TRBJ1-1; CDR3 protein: ATSRGGGLNTEAF
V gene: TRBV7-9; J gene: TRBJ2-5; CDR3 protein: ASLLEIRGETQY
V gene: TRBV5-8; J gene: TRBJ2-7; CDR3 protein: ASSPGLAGGSSYEQY
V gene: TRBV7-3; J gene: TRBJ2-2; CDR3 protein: ASSLRSGGSRNTGELF
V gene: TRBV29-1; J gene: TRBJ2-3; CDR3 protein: SVEALGLAGRTDTQY
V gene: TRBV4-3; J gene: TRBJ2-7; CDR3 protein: ASSQEDTTLGISGRDYEQY
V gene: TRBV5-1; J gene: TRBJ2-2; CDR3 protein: ASTNTGELF
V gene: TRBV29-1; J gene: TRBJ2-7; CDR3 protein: GVRLQRKPERASYEQY
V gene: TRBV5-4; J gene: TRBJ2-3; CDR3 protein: ASSLAVRAADTQY
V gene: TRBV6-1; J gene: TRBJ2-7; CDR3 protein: ASSEGQGRCYEQY
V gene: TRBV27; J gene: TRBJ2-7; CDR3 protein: ASSYWDRPYEQY
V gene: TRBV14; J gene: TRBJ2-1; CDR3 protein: ASSQAGSYNEQF
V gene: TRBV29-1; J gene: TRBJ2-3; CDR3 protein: SVEEGAPSGSDTQY
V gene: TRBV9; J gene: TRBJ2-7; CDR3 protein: ASSVDGEGQGSYEQY
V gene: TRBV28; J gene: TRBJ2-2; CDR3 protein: ASSPRGTGGTNTGELF
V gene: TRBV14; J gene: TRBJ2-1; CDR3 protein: ASSTGLAAYNEQF
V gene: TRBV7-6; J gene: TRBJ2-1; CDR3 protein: ASSLPGLAGVHNEQF
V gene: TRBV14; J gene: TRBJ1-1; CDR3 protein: ASSQRDTEAF
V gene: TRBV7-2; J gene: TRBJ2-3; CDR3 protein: ASSLAIRGNGGTDTQY
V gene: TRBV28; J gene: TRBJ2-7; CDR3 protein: ASSLPGQGKPYEQY
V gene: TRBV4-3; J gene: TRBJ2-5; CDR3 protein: ASSQETREGLRETQY
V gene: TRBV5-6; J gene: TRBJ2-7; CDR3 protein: ASSYHRGPIYEQY
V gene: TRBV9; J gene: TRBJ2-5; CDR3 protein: ASSVEPAGETQY
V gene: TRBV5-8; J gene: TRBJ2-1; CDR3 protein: ASSQSDRLSYNEQF
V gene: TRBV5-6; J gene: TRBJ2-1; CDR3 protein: ASSLGLASYNEQF
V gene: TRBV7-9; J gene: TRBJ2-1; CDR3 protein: ASSLHDRGLFPYNEQF
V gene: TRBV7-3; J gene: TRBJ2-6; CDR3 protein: ASSLRPASSGANVLT
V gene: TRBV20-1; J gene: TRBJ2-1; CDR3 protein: SAEDEQF
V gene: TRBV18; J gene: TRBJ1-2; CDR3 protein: ASSPLTLDRVSYGYT
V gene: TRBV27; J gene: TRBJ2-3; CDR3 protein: ASSLGTVEADTQY
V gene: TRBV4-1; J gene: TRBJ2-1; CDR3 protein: ASSPCRLAGDYNEQF
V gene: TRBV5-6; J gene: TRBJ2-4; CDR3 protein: ASSCTRSGSSEVQY
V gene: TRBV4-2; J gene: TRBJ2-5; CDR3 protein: ASSRDRGRKETQY